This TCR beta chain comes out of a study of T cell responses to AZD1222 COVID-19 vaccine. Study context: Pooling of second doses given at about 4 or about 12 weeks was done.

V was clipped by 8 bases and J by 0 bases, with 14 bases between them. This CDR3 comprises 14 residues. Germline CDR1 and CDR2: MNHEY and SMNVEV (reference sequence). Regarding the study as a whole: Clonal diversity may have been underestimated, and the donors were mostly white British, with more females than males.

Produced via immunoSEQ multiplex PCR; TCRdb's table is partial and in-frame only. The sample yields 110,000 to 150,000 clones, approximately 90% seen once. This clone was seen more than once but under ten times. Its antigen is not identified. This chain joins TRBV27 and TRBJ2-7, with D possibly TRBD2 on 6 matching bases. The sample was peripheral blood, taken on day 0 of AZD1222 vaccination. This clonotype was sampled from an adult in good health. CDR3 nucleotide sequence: TGTGCCAGCTTTGGGTCCGGGAGCTCCTACGAGCAGTACTTC. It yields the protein CASFGSGSSYEQYF.